This TCR beta chain comes out of a study of CD8+ T cells in alopecia areata. There are 14 residues in the CDR3. V was cut by 4 bases and J by 3 bases, with 13 bases left in between. The germline CDR1 and CDR2 sequences are SNHLY and FYNNEI. Note on this clone: No antigen is known for it.

General study points: Normal scalp had lower clonality than lesional scalp, with alopecia totalis/universalis lesions showing this most strongly. Scalp sequencing also captures normal skin's resident alphabeta T cells. Patients displayed less clarity in TCR sharing than mice, a finding possibly related to HLA.

Extracted RNA was reverse transcribed, and the resulting cDNA served as sequencing template. TCRdb's table, derived via immunoSEQ multiplex PCR, lists solely in-frame clones and lacks some. The data show under 250,000 clones, about 53% seen once. This chain links TRBV2 with TRBJ2-7, with D perhaps TRBD1 or TRBD2 (6 bases each). The source was CD4+ T cells sorted from blood, collected at week 0. The sequence derives from a human donor with alopecia areata. The CDR3 region has the DNA TGTGCCAGCAGTGGGGGGGCGCCGGTCTACGAGCAGTACTTC. Its protein is CASSGGAPVYEQYF.